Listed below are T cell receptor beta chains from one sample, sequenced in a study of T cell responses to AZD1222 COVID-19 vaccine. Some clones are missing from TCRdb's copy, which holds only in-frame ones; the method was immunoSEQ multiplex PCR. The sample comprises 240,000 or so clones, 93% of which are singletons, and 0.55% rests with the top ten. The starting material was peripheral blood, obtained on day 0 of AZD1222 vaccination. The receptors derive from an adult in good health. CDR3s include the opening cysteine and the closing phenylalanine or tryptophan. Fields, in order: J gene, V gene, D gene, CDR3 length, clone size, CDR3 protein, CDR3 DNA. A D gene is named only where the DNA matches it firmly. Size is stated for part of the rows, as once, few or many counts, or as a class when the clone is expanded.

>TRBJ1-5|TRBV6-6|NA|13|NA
CASSQIGNQPQHF
TGTGCCAGCAGCCAGATAGGCAATCAGCCCCAGCATTTT
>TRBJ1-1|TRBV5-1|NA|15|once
CASSLGHIPNTEAFF
TGCGCCAGCAGCTTGGGGCACATCCCCAACACTGAAGCTTTCTTT
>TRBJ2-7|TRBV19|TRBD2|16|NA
CASSMRGGQRSHEQYF
TGTGCCAGTAGTATGCGGGGGGGACAGAGATCCCACGAGCAGTACTTC
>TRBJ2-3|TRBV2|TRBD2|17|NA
CASGLAGQRKGADTQYF
TGTGCCAGCGGCCTAGCGGGACAGCGAAAGGGTGCAGATACGCAGTATTTT
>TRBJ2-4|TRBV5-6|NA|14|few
CASSPQGVQNIQYF
TGTGCCAGCAGCCCTCAAGGTGTCCAAAACATTCAGTACTTC
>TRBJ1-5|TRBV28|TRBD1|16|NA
CASSPPGQGYNQPQHF
TGTGCCAGCAGCCCACCGGGACAGGGGTACAATCAGCCCCAGCATTTT
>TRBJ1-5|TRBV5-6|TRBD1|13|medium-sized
CASSNQQGGSQHF
TGTGCCAGCAGCAACCAACAGGGGGGGTCCCAGCATTTT
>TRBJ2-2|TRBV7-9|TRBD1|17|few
CASSLPRTGAGTGELFF
TGTGCCAGCAGCCTTCCGCGGACAGGGGCGGGAACCGGGGAGCTGTTTTTT
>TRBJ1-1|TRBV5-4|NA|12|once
CASSVGEGKAFF
TGTGCCAGCAGCGTGGGGGAGGGGAAAGCTTTCTTT
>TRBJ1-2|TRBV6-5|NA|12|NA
CASSGGFYGYTF
TGTGCCAGCAGCGGGGGATTCTATGGCTACACCTTC
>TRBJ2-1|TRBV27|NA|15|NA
CASSLSSGSYNEQFF
TGTGCCAGCAGTTTATCAAGCGGTTCCTACAATGAGCAGTTCTTC
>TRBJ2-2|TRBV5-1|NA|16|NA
CASSHVQTANTGELFF
TGCGCCAGCAGCCACGTCCAGACAGCGAACACCGGGGAGCTGTTTTTT
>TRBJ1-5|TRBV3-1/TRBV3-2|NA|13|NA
CASSQDRSGPQHF
TGTGCCAGCAGCCAAGACCGTTCAGGGCCCCAGCATTTT
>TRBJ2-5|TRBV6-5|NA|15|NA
CASRPGPVYQETQYF
TGTGCCAGCAGACCGGGCCCTGTGTACCAAGAGACCCAGTACTTC
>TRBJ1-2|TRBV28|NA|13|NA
CASSRTVNYGYTF
TGTGCCAGCAGTAGGACGGTTAACTATGGCTACACCTTC
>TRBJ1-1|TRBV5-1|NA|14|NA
CASSLVAGSTEAFF
TGCGCCAGCAGCTTGGTGGCAGGGAGCACTGAAGCTTTCTTT
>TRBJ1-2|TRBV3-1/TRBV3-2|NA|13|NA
CASSQAVFSGYTF
TGTGCCAGCAGCCAAGCAGTGTTCTCTGGCTACACCTTC
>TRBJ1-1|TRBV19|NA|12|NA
CASSIDRAEAFF
TGTGCCAGTAGTATAGACAGGGCTGAAGCTTTCTTT
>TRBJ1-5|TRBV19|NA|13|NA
CASSLASNQPQHF
TGTGCCAGTAGTCTGGCGAGCAATCAGCCCCAGCATTTT
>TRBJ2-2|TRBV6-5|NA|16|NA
CASSYRRTANTGELFF
TGTGCCAGCAGTTACCGGAGGACAGCGAACACCGGGGAGCTGTTTTTT
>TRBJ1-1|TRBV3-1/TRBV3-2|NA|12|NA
CASSEGGYEAFF
TGTGCCAGCAGCGAAGGGGGATATGAAGCTTTCTTT
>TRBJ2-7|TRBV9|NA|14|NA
CASSPRQKTYEQYF
TGTGCCAGCAGCCCCAGGCAGAAGACCTACGAGCAGTACTTC
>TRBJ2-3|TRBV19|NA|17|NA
CASSSLGGLRGTDTQYF
TGTGCCAGTAGTTCCCTCGGCGGCCTGCGGGGCACAGATACGCAGTATTTT
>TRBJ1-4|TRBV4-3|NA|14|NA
CASSQTAINEKLFF
TGCGCCAGCAGCCAAACGGCTATTAATGAAAAACTGTTTTTT
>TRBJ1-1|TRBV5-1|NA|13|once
CASSLSLGAEAFF
TGCGCCAGCAGCTTGTCCCTCGGAGCTGAAGCTTTCTTT
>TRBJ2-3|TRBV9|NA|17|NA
CASSVGQRTASTDTQYF
TGTGCCAGCAGCGTAGGGCAGCGGACCGCTAGCACAGATACGCAGTATTTT
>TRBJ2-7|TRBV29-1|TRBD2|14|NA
CSVLLAGALYEQYF
TGCAGCGTTCTTCTAGCGGGAGCTCTCTACGAGCAGTACTTC
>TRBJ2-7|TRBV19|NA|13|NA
CASNPWGSYEQYF
TGTGCCAGTAACCCATGGGGCTCCTACGAGCAGTACTTC
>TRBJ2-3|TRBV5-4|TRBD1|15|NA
CASSPDRFTGDTQYF
TGTGCCAGCAGCCCGGACAGGTTCACGGGAGATACGCAGTATTTT